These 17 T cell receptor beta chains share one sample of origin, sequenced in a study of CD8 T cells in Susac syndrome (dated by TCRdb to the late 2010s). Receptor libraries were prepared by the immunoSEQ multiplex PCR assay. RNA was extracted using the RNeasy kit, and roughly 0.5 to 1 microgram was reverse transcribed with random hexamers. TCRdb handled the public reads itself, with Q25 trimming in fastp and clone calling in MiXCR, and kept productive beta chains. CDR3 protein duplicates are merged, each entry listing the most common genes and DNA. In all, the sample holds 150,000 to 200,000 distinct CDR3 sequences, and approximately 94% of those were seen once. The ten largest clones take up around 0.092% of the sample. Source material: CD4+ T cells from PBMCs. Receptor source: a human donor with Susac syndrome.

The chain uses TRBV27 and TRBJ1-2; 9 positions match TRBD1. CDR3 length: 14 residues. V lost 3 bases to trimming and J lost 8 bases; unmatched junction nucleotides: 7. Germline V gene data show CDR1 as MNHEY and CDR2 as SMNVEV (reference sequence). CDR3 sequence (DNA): TGTGCCAGCAGTTTCCGGGACAGGGCCGGCGGCTACACCTTC. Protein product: CASSFRDRAGGYTF.

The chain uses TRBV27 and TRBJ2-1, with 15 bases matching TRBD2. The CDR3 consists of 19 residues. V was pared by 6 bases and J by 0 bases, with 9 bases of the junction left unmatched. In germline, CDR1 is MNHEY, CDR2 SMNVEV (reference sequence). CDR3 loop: CASRRRTSGGGRSYNEQFF. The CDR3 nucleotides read TGTGCCAGCAGACGTAGGACTAGCGGGGGGGGTCGCTCCTACAATGAGCAGTTCTTC.

As DNA, the CDR3 is TGTGCCAGCAGCCAATCGAGGGTGGATGGCTACACCTTC. It yields the protein CASSQSRVDGYTF. The rearrangement joins TRBV14 to TRBJ1-2, with D hard to call. This CDR3 contains 13 residues. V was pared by 2 bases and J by 6 bases, with 10 bases between. The germline CDR1 and CDR2 sequences are SGHDN and FVKESK.

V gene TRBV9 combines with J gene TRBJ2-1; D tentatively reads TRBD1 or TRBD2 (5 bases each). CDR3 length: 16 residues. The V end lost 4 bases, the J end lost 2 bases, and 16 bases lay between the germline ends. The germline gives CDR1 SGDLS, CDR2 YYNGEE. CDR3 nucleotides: TGTGCCAGCAGCACCCACCGGGACCTACCCTACAATGAGCAGTTCTTC. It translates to CASSTHRDLPYNEQFF.

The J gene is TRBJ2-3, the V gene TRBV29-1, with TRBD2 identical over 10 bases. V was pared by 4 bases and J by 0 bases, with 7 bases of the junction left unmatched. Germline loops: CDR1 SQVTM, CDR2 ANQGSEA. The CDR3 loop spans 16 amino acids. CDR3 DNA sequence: TGCAGCGTTGGACGAAGCGGGGGGGCTAGCACAGATACGCAGTATTTT. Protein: CSVGRSGGASTDTQYF.

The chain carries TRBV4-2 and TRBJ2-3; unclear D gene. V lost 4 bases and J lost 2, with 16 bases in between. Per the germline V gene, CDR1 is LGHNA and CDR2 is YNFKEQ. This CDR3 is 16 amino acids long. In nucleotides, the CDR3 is TGTGCCAGCAGCCCGTCACGGGCGGATACCACAGATACGCAGTATTTT. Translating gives CASSPSRADTTDTQYF.

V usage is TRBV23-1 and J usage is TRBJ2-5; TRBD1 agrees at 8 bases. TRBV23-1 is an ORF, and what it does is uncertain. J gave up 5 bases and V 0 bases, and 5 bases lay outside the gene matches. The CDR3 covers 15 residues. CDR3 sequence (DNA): TGCGCCAGCAGTCAATCCGGGACAGGTGGGGAGACCCAGTACTTC. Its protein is CASSQSGTGGETQYF.

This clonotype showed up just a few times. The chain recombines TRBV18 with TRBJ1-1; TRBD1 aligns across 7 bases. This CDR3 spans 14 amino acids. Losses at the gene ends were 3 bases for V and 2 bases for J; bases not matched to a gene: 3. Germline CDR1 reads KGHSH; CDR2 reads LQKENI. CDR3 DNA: TGTGCCAGCTCACCTGGGACAGTCAACACTGAAGCTTTCTTT. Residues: CASSPGTVNTEAFF.

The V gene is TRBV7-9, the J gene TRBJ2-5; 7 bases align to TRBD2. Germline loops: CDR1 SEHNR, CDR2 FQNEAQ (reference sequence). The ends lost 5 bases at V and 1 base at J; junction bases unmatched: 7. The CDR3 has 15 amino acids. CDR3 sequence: CASSLGGTVQETQYF. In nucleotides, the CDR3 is TGTGCCAGCAGCCTGGGAGGGACGGTCCAAGAGACCCAGTACTTC. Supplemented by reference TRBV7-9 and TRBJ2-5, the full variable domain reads DTGVSQNPRHKITKRGQNVTFRCDPISEHNRLYWYRQTLGQGPEFLTYFQNEAQLEKSRLLSDRFSAERPKGSFSTLEIQRTEQGDSAMYLCASSLGGTVQETQYFGPGTRLLVL.

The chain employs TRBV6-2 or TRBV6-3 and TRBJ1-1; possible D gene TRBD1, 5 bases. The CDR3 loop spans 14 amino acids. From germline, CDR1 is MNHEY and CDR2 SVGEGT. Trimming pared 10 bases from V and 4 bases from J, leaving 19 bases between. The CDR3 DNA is TGTGCCATTACCTGGGGACGCCAGGGCACTGAAGCTTTCTTT. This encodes CAITWGRQGTEAFF.

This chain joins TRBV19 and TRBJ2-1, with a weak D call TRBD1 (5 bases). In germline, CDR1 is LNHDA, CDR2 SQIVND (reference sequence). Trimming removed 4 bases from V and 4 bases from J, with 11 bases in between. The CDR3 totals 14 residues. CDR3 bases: TGTGCCAGTAGTAAGGGGCTAAATTACAATGAGCAGTTCTTC. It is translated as CASSKGLNYNEQFF.

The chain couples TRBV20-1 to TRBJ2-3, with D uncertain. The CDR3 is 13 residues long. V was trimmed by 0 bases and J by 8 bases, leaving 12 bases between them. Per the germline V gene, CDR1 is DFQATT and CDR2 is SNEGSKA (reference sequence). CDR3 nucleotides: TGCAGTGCTAGAGATATTACCCGGCTTACGCAGTATTTT. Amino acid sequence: CSARDITRLTQYF.

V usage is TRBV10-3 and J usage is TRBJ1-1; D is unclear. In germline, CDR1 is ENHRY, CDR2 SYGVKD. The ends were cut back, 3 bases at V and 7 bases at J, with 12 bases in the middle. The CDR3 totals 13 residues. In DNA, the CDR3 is TGTGCCATCAGTGACCGGAGGGAAGATGAAGCTTTCTTT. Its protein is CAISDRREDEAFF.

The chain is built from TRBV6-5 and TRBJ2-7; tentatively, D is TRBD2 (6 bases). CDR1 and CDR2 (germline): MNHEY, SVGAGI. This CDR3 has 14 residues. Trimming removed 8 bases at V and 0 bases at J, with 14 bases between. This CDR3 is CASRDSASSYEQYF. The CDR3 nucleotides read TGTGCCAGCCGGGACTCTGCGAGCTCCTACGAGCAGTACTTC.

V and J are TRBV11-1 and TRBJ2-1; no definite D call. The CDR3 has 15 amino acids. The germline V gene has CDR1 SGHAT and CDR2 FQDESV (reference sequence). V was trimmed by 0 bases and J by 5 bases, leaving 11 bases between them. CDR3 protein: CASSLAVARHNEQFF. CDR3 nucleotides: TGTGCCAGCAGCTTAGCAGTGGCTAGACACAATGAGCAGTTCTTC.

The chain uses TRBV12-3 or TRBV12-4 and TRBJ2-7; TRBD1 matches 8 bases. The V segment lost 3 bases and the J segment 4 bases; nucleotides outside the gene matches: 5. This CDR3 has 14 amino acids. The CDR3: CASSFGQGRYEQYF. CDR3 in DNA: TGTGCCAGCAGTTTCGGACAGGGTCGGTACGAGCAGTACTTC.

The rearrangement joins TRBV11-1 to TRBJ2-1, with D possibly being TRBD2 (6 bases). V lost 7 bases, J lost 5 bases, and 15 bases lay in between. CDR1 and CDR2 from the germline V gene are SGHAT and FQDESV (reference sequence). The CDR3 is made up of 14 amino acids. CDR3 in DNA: TGTGCCAGCAAACGGGACTTGTCGGACAATGAGCAGTTCTTC. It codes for CASKRDLSDNEQFF.